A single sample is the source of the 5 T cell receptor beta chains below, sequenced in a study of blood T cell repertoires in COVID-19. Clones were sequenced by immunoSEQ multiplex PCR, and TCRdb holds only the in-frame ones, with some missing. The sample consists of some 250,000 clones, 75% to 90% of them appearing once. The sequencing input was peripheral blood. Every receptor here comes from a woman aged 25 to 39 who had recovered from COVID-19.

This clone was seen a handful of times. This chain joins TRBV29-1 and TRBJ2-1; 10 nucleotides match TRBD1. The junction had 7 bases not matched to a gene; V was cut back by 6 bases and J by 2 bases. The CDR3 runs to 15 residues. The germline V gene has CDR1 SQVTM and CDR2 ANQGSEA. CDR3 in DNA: TGCAGCGTCCAAAGGACAGGGGGTCCCTACAATGAGCAGTTCTTC. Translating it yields CSVQRTGGPYNEQFF.

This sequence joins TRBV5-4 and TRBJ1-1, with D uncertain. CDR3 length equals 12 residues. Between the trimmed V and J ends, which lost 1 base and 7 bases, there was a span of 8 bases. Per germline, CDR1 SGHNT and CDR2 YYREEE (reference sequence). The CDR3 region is CASSLSPLEAFF. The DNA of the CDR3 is TGTGCCAGCAGCTTGTCCCCCCTTGAAGCTTTCTTT.

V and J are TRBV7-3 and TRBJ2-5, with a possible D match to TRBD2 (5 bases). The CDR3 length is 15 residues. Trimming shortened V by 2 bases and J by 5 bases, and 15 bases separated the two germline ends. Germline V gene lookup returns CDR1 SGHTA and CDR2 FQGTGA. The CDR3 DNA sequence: TGTGCCAGCAGCTTATTCCCAGGACCGGGGGAGACCCAGTACTTC. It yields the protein CASSLFPGPGETQYF.

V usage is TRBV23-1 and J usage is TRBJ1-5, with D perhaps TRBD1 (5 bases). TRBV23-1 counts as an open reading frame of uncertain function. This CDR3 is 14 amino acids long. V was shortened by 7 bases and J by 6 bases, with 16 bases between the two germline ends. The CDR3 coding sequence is TGCGCCAGCAAGAAGGCAGGGTTCGGTCAGCCCCAGCATTTT. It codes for CASKKAGFGQPQHF.

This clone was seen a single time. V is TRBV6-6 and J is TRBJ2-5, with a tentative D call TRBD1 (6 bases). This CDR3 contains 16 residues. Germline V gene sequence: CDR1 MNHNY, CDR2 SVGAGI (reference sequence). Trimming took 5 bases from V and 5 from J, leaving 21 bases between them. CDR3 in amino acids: CASSRKTGFSFETQYF. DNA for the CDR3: TGTGCCAGCAGTCGAAAAACAGGGTTCTCCTTCGAGACCCAGTACTTC.